This record concerns one T cell receptor beta chain sequence. Its specificity is not known. Germline CDR1 reads LGHDT; CDR2 reads YNNKEL (reference sequence). CDR3 length: 14 amino acids. Trimming took 2 bases from V and 0 from J, leaving 5 bases between them. The TEMRA cells underwent FACS enrichment, while the CD8+ and CD4+ T cells underwent negative isolation. The authors reverse transcribed roughly 0.5 to 1 ug RNA with random hexamers. Coverage of TCR beta CDR3 amplification by immunoSEQ multiplex PCR extended to 54 Vbeta and 13 Jbeta. In TCRdb, the immunoSEQ multiplex PCR reads were re-called with MiXCR into one record per CDR3 protein. The sample records some 150,000 distinct CDR3 sequences, approximately 94% being singletons. This record belongs to a study of CD8 T cells in Susac syndrome. Whole-study findings and limits: By the study's own acknowledgment, its TCR sequencing and HLA analysis included relatively few individuals.

Sample: CD4+ T cells from PBMCs. The receptor's source is a human donor in good health. This chain links TRBV3-1 with TRBJ1-3; D ambiguous. CDR3 DNA sequence: TGTGCCAGCAGCCAAAGGGTCTCTGGAAACACCATATATTTT. Its translation is CASSQRVSGNTIYF.